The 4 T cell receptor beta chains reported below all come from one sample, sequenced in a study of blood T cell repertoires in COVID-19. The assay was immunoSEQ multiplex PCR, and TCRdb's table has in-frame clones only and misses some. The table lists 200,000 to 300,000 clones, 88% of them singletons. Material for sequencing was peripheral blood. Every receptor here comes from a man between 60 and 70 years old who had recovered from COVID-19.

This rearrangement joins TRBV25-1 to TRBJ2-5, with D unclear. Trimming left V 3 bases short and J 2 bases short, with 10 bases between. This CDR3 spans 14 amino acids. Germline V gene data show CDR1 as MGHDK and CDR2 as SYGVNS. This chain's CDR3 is CASSETFLQETQYF. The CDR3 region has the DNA TGTGCCAGCAGTGAGACTTTTCTTCAAGAGACCCAGTACTTC.

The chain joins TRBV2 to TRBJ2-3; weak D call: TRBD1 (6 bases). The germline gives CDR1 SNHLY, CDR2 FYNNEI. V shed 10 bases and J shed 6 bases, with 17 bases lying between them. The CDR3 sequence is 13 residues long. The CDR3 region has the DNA TGTGCCACCAAAAGGCAGGGGACGGATACGCAGTATTTT. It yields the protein CATKRQGTDTQYF.

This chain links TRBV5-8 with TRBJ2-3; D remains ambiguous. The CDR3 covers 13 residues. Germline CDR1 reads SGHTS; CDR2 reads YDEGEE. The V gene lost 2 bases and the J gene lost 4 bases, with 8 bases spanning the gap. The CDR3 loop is CASSFLFADTQYF. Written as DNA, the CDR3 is TGTGCCAGCAGCTTCCTGTTTGCAGATACGCAGTATTTT.

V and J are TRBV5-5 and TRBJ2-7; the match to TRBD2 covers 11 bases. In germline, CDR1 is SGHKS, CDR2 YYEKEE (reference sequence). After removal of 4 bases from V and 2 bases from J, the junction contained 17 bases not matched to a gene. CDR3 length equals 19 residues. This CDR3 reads CASSATPSKTSGVTYEQYF. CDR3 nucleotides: TGTGCCAGCAGCGCTACCCCATCCAAGACTAGCGGGGTGACCTACGAGCAGTACTTC.